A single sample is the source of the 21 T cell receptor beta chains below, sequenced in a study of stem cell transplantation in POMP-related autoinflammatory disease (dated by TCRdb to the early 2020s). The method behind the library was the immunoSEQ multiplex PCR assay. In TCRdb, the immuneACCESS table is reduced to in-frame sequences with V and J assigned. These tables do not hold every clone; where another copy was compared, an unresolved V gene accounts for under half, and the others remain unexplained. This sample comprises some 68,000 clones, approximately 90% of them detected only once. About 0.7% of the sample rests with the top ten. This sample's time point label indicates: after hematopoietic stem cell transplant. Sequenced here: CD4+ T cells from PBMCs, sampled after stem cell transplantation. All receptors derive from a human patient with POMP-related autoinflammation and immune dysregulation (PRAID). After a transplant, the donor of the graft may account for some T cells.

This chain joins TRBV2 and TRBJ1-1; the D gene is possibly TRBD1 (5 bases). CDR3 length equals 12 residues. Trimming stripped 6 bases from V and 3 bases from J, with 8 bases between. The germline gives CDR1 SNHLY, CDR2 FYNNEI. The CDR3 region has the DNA TGTGCCAGCAGCTGGGGGGACACTGAAGCTTTCTTT. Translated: CASSWGDTEAFF. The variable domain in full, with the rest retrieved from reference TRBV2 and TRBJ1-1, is EPEVTQTPSHQVTQMGQEVILRCVPISNHLYFYWYRQILGQKVEFLVSFYNNEISEKSEIFDDQFSVERPDGSNFTLKIRSTKLEDSAMYFCASSWGDTEAFFGQGTRLTVV.

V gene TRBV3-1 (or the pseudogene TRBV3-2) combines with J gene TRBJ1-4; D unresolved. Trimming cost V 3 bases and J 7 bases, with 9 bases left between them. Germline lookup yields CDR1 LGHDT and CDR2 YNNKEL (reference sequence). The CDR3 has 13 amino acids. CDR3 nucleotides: TGTGCCAGCAGCCAGGGAGAGGTTGAAAAACTGTTTTTT. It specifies CASSQGEVEKLFF.

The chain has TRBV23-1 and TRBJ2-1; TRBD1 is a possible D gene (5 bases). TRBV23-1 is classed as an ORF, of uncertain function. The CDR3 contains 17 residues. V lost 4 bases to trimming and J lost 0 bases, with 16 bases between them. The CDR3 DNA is TGCGCCAGCAGTCCTCTACCCAAGCAGGGCTCCTACAATGAGCAGTTCTTC. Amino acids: CASSPLPKQGSYNEQFF.

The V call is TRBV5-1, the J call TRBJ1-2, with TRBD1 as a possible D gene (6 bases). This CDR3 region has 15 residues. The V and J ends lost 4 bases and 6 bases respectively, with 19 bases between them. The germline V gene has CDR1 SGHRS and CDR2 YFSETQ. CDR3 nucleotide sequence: TGCGCCAGCAGCGCCTATCAGGGGAAGGGGGATGGCTACACCTTC. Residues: CASSAYQGKGDGYTF.

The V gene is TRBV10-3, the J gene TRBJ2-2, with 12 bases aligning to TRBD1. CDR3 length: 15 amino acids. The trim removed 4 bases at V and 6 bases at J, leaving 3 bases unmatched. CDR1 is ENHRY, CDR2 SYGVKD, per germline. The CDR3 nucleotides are TGTGCCATCAGTGCAGGGACAGGGGGCTCCGGGGAGCTGTTTTTT. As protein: CAISAGTGGSGELFF.

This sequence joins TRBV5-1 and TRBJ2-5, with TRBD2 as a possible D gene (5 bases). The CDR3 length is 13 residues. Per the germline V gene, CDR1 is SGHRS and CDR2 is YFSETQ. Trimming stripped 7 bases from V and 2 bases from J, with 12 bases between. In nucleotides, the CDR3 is TGCGCCAGCTCTCGGGGTGGTCAAGAGACCCAGTACTTC. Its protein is CASSRGGQETQYF.

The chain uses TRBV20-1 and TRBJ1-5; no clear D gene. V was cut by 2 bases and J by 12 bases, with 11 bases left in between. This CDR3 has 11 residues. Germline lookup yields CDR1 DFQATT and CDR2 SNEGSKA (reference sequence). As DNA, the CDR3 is TGCAGTGCTAGAATTCAGACAAACCAGCATTTT. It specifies CSARIQTNQHF.

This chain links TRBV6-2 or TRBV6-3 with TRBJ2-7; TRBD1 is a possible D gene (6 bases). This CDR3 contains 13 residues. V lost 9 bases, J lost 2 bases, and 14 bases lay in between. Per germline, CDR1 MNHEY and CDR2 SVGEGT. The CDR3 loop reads CASSGGVPYEQYF. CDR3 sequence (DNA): TGTGCCAGTAGTGGGGGCGTCCCCTACGAGCAGTACTTC.

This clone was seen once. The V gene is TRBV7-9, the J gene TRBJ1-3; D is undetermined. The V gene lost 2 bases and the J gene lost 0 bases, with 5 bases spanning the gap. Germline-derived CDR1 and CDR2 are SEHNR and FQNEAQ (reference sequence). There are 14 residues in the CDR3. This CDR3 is CASSLLDSGNTIYF. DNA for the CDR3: TGTGCCAGCAGCTTACTCGACTCTGGAAACACCATATATTTT.

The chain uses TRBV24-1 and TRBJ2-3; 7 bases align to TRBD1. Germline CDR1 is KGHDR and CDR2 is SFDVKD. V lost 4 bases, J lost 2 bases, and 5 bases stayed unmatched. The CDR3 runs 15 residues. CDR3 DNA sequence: TGTGCCACCAGTGAACAGACAGGGCCCACAGATACGCAGTATTTT. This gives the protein CATSEQTGPTDTQYF.

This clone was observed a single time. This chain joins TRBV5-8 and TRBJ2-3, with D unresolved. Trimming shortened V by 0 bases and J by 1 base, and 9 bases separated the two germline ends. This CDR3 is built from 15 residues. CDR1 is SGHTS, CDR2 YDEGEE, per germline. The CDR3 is CASSLAWPRTDTQYF. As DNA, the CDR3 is TGTGCCAGCAGCTTGGCTTGGCCTCGCACAGATACGCAGTATTTT. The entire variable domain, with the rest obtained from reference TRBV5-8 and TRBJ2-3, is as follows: EAGVTQSPTHLIKTRGQQATLRCSPISGHTSVYWYQQALGLGLQFLLWYDEGEERNRGNFPPRFSGRQFPNYSSELNVNALELEDSALYLCASSLAWPRTDTQYFGPGTRLTVL.

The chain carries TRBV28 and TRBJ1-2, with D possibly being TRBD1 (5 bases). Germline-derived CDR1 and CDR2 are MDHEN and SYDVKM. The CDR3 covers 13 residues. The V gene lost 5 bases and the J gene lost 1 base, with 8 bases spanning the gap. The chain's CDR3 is CASSAQVNYGYTF. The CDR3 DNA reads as TGTGCCAGCAGTGCACAGGTTAACTATGGCTACACCTTC.

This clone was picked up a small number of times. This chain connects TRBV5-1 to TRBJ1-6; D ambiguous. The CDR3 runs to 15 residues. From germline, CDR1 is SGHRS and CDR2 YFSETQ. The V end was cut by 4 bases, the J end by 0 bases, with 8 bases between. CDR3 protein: CASSREGSYNSPLHF. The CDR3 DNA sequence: TGCGCCAGCAGCCGGGAGGGCTCCTATAATTCACCCCTCCACTTT.

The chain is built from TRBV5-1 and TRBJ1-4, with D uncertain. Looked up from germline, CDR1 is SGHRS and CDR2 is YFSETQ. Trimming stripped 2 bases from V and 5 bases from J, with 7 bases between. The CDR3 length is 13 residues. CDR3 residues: CASSLLGNEKLFF. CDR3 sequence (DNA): TGCGCCAGCAGCTTACTGGGAAATGAAAAACTGTTTTTT.

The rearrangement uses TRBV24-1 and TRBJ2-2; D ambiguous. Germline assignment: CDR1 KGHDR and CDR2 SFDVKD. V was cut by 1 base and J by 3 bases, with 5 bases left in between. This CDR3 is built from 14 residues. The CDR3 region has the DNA TGTGCCACCAGTGATTTTGCGCACACCGGGGAGCTGTTTTTT. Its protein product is CATSDFAHTGELFF.

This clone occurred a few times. Here the CDR3 reads CASSGQGLTRSSGNTIYF. The CDR3 DNA follows: TGTGCCAGCAGTGGACAAGGTTTGACGCGATCCTCTGGAAACACCATATATTTT. This chain links TRBV6-4 with TRBJ1-3; D not resolved. The CDR3 is 18 residues long. Between the trimmed V and J ends, which lost 4 bases and 0 bases, there was a span of 19 bases. CDR1 and CDR2 (germline): MRHNA, SNTAGT.

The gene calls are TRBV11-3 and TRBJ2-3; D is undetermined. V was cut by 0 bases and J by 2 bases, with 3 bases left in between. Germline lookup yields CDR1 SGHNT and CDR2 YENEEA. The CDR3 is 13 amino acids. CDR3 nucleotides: TGTGCCAGCAGCTTAGACTACACAGATACGCAGTATTTT. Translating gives CASSLDYTDTQYF.

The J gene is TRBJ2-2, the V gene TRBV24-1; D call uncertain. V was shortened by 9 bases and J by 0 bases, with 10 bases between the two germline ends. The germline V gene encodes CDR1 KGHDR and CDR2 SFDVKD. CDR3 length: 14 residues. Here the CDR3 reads CATGVGPNTGELFF. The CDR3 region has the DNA TGTGCCACCGGCGTGGGCCCGAACACCGGGGAGCTGTTTTTT.

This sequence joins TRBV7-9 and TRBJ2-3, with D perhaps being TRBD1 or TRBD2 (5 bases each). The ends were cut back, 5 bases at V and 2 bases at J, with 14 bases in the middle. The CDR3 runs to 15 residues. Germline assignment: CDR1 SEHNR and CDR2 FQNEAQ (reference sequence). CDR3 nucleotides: TGTGCCAGCAGCAAAAGTGGGGGATCCACAGATACGCAGTATTTT. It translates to CASSKSGGSTDTQYF.

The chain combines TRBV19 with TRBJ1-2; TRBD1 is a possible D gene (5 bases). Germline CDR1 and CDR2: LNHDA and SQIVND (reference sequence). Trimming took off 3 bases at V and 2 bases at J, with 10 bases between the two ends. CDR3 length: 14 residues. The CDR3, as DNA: TGTGCCAGTAGTATCCGTACAGGCAACTATGGCTACACCTTC. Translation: CASSIRTGNYGYTF.

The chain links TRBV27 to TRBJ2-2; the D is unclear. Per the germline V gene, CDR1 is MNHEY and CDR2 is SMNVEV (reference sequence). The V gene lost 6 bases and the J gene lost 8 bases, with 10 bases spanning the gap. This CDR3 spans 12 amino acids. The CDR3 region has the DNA TGTGCCAGCAGGGAGAACTCAGGGGAGCTGTTTTTT. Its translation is CASRENSGELFF.